This TCR beta chain stems from a study of shared clonotypes between healthy human individuals. Some clones are missing from TCRdb's copy, which holds only in-frame ones; the method was immunoSEQ multiplex PCR. In the table there are a few million clones, 85% to 95% of which are singletons. Sequenced material: naive CD4+ T cells from PBMCs. Sample subset: CD45RA+ positively selected. The sequence derives from a man between 18 and 35 years old in good health. Some clones in this sample may be carry-over from other donors' samples.

Here the CDR3 DNA reads TGTGCCAGCAGGAGTAATCCGGGACTAGCGGGTGGCGAGCAGTACTTC. Encoded protein: CASRSNPGLAGGEQYF. J is TRBJ2-7 and V is TRBV2; TRBD2 aligns across 12 bases. V gave up 6 bases and J gave up 6 bases; unmatched junction bases: 12. Germline assignment: CDR1 SNHLY and CDR2 FYNNEI. This CDR3 region has 16 residues.